This TCR beta chain was profiled in a study of blood T cells in healthy people across ages. As for this clonotype: The antigen is undetermined. With a much larger clone just one base away, this may be a read error.

Germline CDR1 is SGHTA and CDR2 is FQGNSA. This CDR3 is built from 14 residues. Trimming shortened V by 3 bases and J by 10 bases, and 18 bases separated the two germline ends. Study-wide results and limits: When set beside aged donors, long-lived donors presented more naive CD4+ cells and higher diversity. Estimated diversity, derived from one million T cells, was regarded as an underestimate.

Sample-barcoded 5' priming and a J-beta primer mix drove a second PCR of roughly 6 to 12 cycles. TCRdb reanalysed the 5' RACE reads using MiXCR and keeps one entry per CDR3 protein. The table records about 680,000 distinct CDR3 sequences, about 52% of them present only once. The clonotype comes from a woman in her sixties or seventies in good health. This chain joins TRBV7-2 and TRBJ2-5; a possible D gene is TRBD1 (6 bases). Specimen: blood. The CDR3 loop reads CASSFVAAGADQYF. For the CDR3, the DNA is TGTGCCAGCAGCTTTGTTGCTGCAGGGGCGGACCAGTACTTC.